These 18 T cell receptor beta chains came from one sample sequenced in a study of Ad26.COV2.S vaccination and SARS-CoV-2 variants. As for treatment: approximately 18 received Ad26.COV2.S at low or high dose, single or two shots; roughly five received placebo; per-sample allocation not given. The study sampled participants on day 63 after the first vaccine or placebo injection. Measured with immunoSEQ multiplex PCR; TCRdb has only the in-frame clones, and not every one. The sample contains about 400,000 clones, about nine tenths of which appear only once. Here the sequenced sample was peripheral blood, taken in a trial of Ad26.COV2.S vaccine versus placebo. The receptors originated from a person between 18 and 60 years old who received the Ad26.COV2.S COVID-19 vaccine or a placebo.

The chain employs TRBV5-6 and TRBJ1-3; D might be TRBD1 (5 bases). V lost 0 bases to trimming and J lost 4 bases, with 5 bases between them. The CDR3 has 13 amino acids. Germline values: CDR1 SGHDT, CDR2 YYEEEE. CDR3 nucleotide sequence: TGTGCCAGCAGCTTGGGACAGGGAAACACCATATATTTT. Protein: CASSLGQGNTIYF.

The chain employs TRBV3-1 (or the pseudogene TRBV3-2) and TRBJ2-7; 8 bases map to TRBD2. The CDR3 totals 16 residues. With 7 bases clipped from V and 1 base from J, the junction kept 12 bases outside the gene matches. CDR1 is LGHDT, CDR2 YNNKEL, per germline (reference sequence). DNA for the CDR3: TGTGCCAGCATTGGGGGCCTCCGACTAGCGTCCTACGAGCAGTACTTC. This sequence encodes CASIGGLRLASYEQYF.

The genes are TRBV5-1 and TRBJ2-2; D might be TRBD2 (5 bases). This CDR3 has 14 amino acids. CDR1 is SGHRS and CDR2 is YFSETQ in the germline V gene. The V and J ends lost 6 bases and 0 bases respectively, with 9 bases between them. The CDR3 DNA reads as TGCGCCAGCATCGGAGGCGCGAACACCGGGGAGCTGTTTTTT. Translating it yields CASIGGANTGELFF.

The chain employs TRBV28 and TRBJ1-2, with D perhaps matching TRBD1 (5 bases). The germline gives CDR1 MDHEN, CDR2 SYDVKM. The V end was cut by 2 bases, the J end by 0 bases, with 16 bases between. CDR3 length: 17 amino acids. As DNA, the CDR3 is TGTGCCAGCAGTTTACCTTTGACAGAAAATGCTAACTATGGCTACACCTTC. As protein: CASSLPLTENANYGYTF.

This clone was found a few times. The V gene is TRBV19, the J gene TRBJ1-4; D call uncertain. Germline V lookup: CDR1 LNHDA, CDR2 SQIVND (reference sequence). V was clipped by 4 bases and J by 3 bases, with 9 bases between them. The CDR3 is 14 residues long. The CDR3 DNA follows: TGTGCCAGTAGTACGGCGGCCGCTAATGAAAAACTGTTTTTT. It encodes CASSTAAANEKLFF.

The J gene is TRBJ1-2, the V gene TRBV5-6; 7 positions agree with TRBD1. Losses at the gene ends were 4 bases for V and 3 bases for J; bases not matched to a gene: 12. Germline CDR1 and CDR2: SGHDT and YYEEEE. The length of the CDR3 is 16 residues. The CDR3 sequence is CASSSAVDRAHYGYTF. Written as DNA, the CDR3 is TGTGCCAGCAGCAGCGCGGTAGACAGGGCCCACTATGGCTACACCTTC.

The chain carries TRBV27 and TRBJ2-7; 8 nucleotides line up with TRBD1. From germline, CDR1 is MNHEY and CDR2 SMNVEV (reference sequence). This CDR3 spans 13 amino acids. V gave up 5 bases and J gave up 3 bases; unmatched junction bases: 3. This CDR3 reads CASSPGQGYEQYF. DNA of the CDR3: TGTGCCAGCAGTCCAGGACAGGGCTACGAGCAGTACTTC.

This clone was seen more than once but under ten times. V gene TRBV4-3 combines with J gene TRBJ2-7, with TRBD1 matching over 10 bases. Trimming removed 2 bases from V and 5 bases from J; junction bases left unmatched: 9. The CDR3 contains 16 residues. CDR1 is LGHNA and CDR2 is YSLEER in the germline V gene. CDR3 sequence reads: CASSQKDRQGADEQYF. DNA of the CDR3: TGCGCCAGCAGCCAAAAGGACCGACAGGGGGCGGACGAGCAGTACTTC.

CDR3 bases: TGTGCCAGCAGTTACGCGGGTACATGGCGCAATCAGCCCCAGCATTTT. Its translation is CASSYAGTWRNQPQHF. This sequence joins TRBV6-2 or TRBV6-3 and TRBJ1-5; D is uncertain. Germline V CDR1 and CDR2: MNHEY, SVGEGT. The V end lost 2 bases, the J end lost 2 bases, and 13 bases lay between the germline ends. There are 16 residues in the CDR3.

This sequence joins TRBV7-9 and TRBJ2-2; D perhaps matches TRBD2 (6 bases). The germline V gene has CDR1 SEHNR and CDR2 FQNEAQ (reference sequence). With 5 bases removed from V and 3 bases from J, the gap between germline ends came to 16 bases. The CDR3 is 16 residues long. The CDR3 nucleotides are TGTGCCAGCAGCCCGAGTGCGGGGTTTGACACCGGGGAGCTGTTTTTT. Translating gives CASSPSAGFDTGELFF.

The chain recombines TRBV7-9 with TRBJ1-1; 9 bases are shared with TRBD1. This CDR3 is 19 amino acids long. In germline, CDR1 is SEHNR, CDR2 FQNEAQ (reference sequence). Unmatched junction bases numbered 19, after V lost 4 bases and J lost 4 bases. CDR3 amino acids: CASSSTRSDRGTGGTEAFF. CDR3 in DNA: TGTGCCAGCAGCTCAACCAGATCGGACAGGGGAACAGGGGGCACTGAAGCTTTCTTT.

This chain joins TRBV5-4 and TRBJ1-1, with D possibly matching TRBD1 (6 bases). Trimming stripped 2 bases from V and 5 bases from J, with 13 bases between. CDR1 and CDR2 from the germline V gene are SGHNT and YYREEE (reference sequence). This CDR3 comprises 14 residues. The CDR3 DNA sequence: TGTGCCAGCAGCTTAAGGGGGGTGAGGACTGAAGCTTTCTTT. This translates into CASSLRGVRTEAFF.

A remark on this clone: This specimen includes other DNA sequences encoding the same CDR3. This chain links TRBV29-1 with TRBJ1-2, with TRBD1 matching over 10 bases. The germline V gene encodes CDR1 SQVTM and CDR2 ANQGSEA. Trimming cost V 6 bases and J 5 bases; bases outside gene matches: 3. This CDR3 comprises 12 residues. The CDR3 protein is CSVRQGAYGYTF. CDR3 DNA sequence: TGCAGCGTGCGACAGGGGGCTTATGGCTACACCTTC.

J is TRBJ1-2 and V is TRBV19; 9 bases are a match to TRBD1. The CDR3 runs 17 residues. With 7 bases clipped from V and 0 bases from J, the junction kept 12 bases outside the gene matches. Germline values: CDR1 LNHDA, CDR2 SQIVND (reference sequence). The CDR3 spells CASIAVDRGLANYGYTF. The CDR3 DNA sequence: TGTGCCAGTATAGCGGTGGACAGGGGCCTAGCTAACTATGGCTACACCTTC.

The V gene is TRBV30, the J gene TRBJ1-1; D is undetermined. Trimming cost V 0 bases and J 1 base, with 15 bases left between them. The CDR3 covers 16 residues. Germline CDR1 and CDR2: GTSNPN and SVGIG (reference sequence). The CDR3 nucleotides read TGTGCCTGGAGTGTACCCTACGCGACGGGGAACACTGAAGCTTTCTTT. It translates to CAWSVPYATGNTEAFF. Based on the CDR3 plus reference TRBV30 and TRBJ1-1, the full variable domain is SQTIHQWPATLVQPVGSPLSLECTVEGTSNPNLYWYRQAAGRGLQLLFYSVGIGQISSEVPQNLSASRPQDRQFILSSKKLLLSDSGFYLCAWSVPYATGNTEAFFGQGTRLTVV.

CDR3 sequence: CASSIPGQATYNEQFF. The CDR3 DNA follows: TGTGCCAGTAGTATCCCGGGACAGGCCACCTACAATGAGCAGTTCTTC. This chain uses TRBV19 with TRBJ2-1, with 8 bases that match TRBD1. The length of the CDR3 is 16 residues. Germline-derived CDR1 and CDR2 are LNHDA and SQIVND (reference sequence). The V and J ends lost 3 bases and 2 bases, in that order; junction bases with no gene match: 6.

The chain recombines TRBV6-4 with TRBJ2-6; no clear D. The CDR3 contains 15 residues. Germline V gene lookup returns CDR1 MRHNA and CDR2 SNTAGT. The ends were cut back, 0 bases at V and 3 bases at J, with 6 bases in the middle. CDR3 loop: CASSDSPIGANVLTF. The CDR3 DNA reads TGTGCCAGCAGTGACTCGCCTATTGGGGCCAACGTCCTGACTTTC.

The rearrangement links TRBV18 to TRBJ1-2; possible D gene TRBD1, 6 bases. V lost 3 bases to trimming and J lost 0 bases, with 23 bases between them. CDR1 and CDR2 from the germline V gene are KGHSH and LQKENI. The CDR3 loop spans 19 amino acids. The CDR3 reads CASSPKSDRIIGTNYGYTF. The CDR3 DNA reads as TGTGCCAGCTCACCGAAATCGGACAGAATAATAGGGACTAACTATGGCTACACCTTC.